This TCR beta chain was documented in a study of Ad26.COV2.S vaccination and SARS-CoV-2 variants. Here immunoSEQ multiplex PCR was the method, and the copy in TCRdb shows in-frame clones only, minus some. The table shows around 250,000 clones, with approximately 87% occurring only once. As for treatment: around 19 received Ad26.COV2.S at low or high dose, single or two shots; roughly five received placebo; per-sample allocation not given. The samples date from day 63 after the first vaccine or placebo injection. The CDR3 loop spans 17 amino acids. V lost 1 base to trimming and J lost 3 bases; unmatched junction nucleotides: 5. The V gene's germline CDR1 is SEHNR and CDR2 FQNEAQ (reference sequence).

The receptor comes from a person aged 18 to 65 who received the Ad26.COV2.S COVID-19 vaccine or a placebo. The rearrangement uses TRBV7-9 and TRBJ2-6; 8 nucleotides match TRBD1. The starting material was peripheral blood, obtained in a trial of Ad26.COV2.S vaccine versus placebo. The CDR3: CASSLGTGFFGANVLTF. CDR3 nucleotides: TGTGCCAGCAGCTTAGGGACAGGGTTCTTTGGGGCCAACGTCCTGACTTTC.